What follows are 21 T cell receptor beta chains derived from one specimen sequenced in a study of blood T cells in healthy people across ages. A second roughly 6 to 11 cycle PCR used barcoded and J-beta primers. TCRdb called the 5' RACE reads again in MiXCR, with one record for every CDR3 protein. This sample carries some 1 million distinct CDR3 sequences, 45% of them seen once, and the ten largest clones take approximately 17%. Sequenced input: blood. Every receptor here comes from a woman between 55 and 75 years old in good health.

This clonotype was counted a few times. This chain uses TRBV2 with TRBJ2-3, with TRBD2 identical over 8 bases. The V gene's germline CDR1 is SNHLY and CDR2 FYNNEI. Trimming cost V 3 bases and J 5 bases; bases outside gene matches: 7. The CDR3 loop spans 15 amino acids. The CDR3 DNA follows: TGTGCCAGCAGTGACAGCGGGAGAGAAGGAGATACGCAGTATTTT. It codes for CASSDSGREGDTQYF.

The gene calls are TRBV29-1 and TRBJ2-3; perhaps D is TRBD1 or TRBD2 (6 bases each). Germline CDR1 is SQVTM and CDR2 is ANQGSEA. The length of the CDR3 is 13 residues. The CDR3 coding sequence is TGCAGTCACGGGGGCGGCAACACAGATACGCAGTATTTT. It yields the protein CSHGGGNTDTQYF.

The genes are TRBV6-1 and TRBJ1-2, with TRBD1 matching 9 bases. V was clipped by 8 bases and J by 3 bases; unmatched bases: 10. Germline V CDR1 and CDR2: MNHNS, SASEGT. There are 15 residues in the CDR3. The CDR3 is CASGPTGGLDYGYTF. The CDR3 DNA sequence: TGTGCCAGCGGACCTACAGGGGGCTTGGACTATGGCTACACCTTC.

This clonotype has at least ten counts. The chain employs TRBV29-1 and TRBJ2-5; D is perhaps TRBD1 (6 bases). The CDR3 runs 12 residues. V shed 3 bases and J shed 5 bases, with 10 bases lying between them. Germline values: CDR1 SQVTM, CDR2 ANQGSEA. For the CDR3, the DNA is TGCAGCGTTGACGGCCAGGGGGAGACCCAGTACTTC. Its protein product is CSVDGQGETQYF.

The rearrangement uses TRBV6-2 or TRBV6-3 and TRBJ1-5; no definite D call. CDR1 is MNHEY and CDR2 is SVGEGT in the germline V gene. The CDR3 contains 18 residues. The ends were cut back, 7 bases at V and 0 bases at J, with 22 bases in the middle. CDR3 in amino acids: CASNDGRYGAVSNQPQHF. The CDR3 DNA reads as TGTGCCAGCAACGACGGTCGATACGGTGCAGTTAGCAATCAGCCCCAGCATTTT.

This chain uses TRBV5-4 with TRBJ2-4, with 8 bases identical to TRBD2. Germline lookup yields CDR1 SGHNT and CDR2 YYREEE (reference sequence). The length of the CDR3 is 17 residues. The trim removed 0 bases at V and 12 bases at J, leaving 17 bases unmatched. CDR3 region: CASSLETSATRPSNQYF. The DNA of the CDR3 is TGTGCCAGCAGCTTGGAGACTAGCGCGACCCGACCAAGTAATCAGTACTTC.

Many counts were recorded for this clonotype. The chain employs TRBV7-2 and TRBJ2-7, with unresolved D. Germline CDR1 is SGHTA and CDR2 is FQGNSA. The V and J ends lost 2 bases and 0 bases respectively, with 5 bases between them. This CDR3 is 13 amino acids long. This CDR3 is CASSLTDSYEQYF. Written as DNA, the CDR3 is TGTGCCAGCAGCTTAACAGACTCCTACGAGCAGTACTTC. Drawing the rest from reference TRBV7-2 and TRBJ2-7, the complete variable domain is GAGVSQSPSNKVTEKGKDVELRCDPISGHTALYWYRQSLGQGLEFLIYFQGNSAPDKSGLPSDRFSAERTGGSVSTLTIQRTQQEDSAVYLCASSLTDSYEQYFGPGTRLTVT.

This clonotype was seen only a few times. V is TRBV20-1 and J is TRBJ1-6; D is possibly TRBD1 (6 bases). Between the trimmed V and J ends, which lost 5 bases and 15 bases, there was a span of 20 bases. The CDR3 is made up of 13 amino acids. CDR1 and CDR2 (germline): DFQATT, SNEGSKA (reference sequence). In DNA, the CDR3 is TGCAGTGCTCCAGAAAGTAGTCAGGGGTTCCTCCACTTT. Translation gives CSAPESSQGFLHF.

The rearrangement links TRBV6-6 to TRBJ1-5; a weak D match, TRBD1 (5 bases). The V end lost 4 bases, the J end lost 1 base, and 11 bases lay between the germline ends. Germline CDR1 is MNHNY and CDR2 is SVGAGI (reference sequence). This CDR3 is 15 amino acids long. CDR3 nucleotides: TGTGCCAGCAGTTTTCAGACAGCAAGCAATCAGCCCCAGCATTTT. Protein sequence: CASSFQTASNQPQHF.

V gene TRBV9 combines with J gene TRBJ2-5; TRBD2 agrees at 12 bases. The CDR3 is made up of 17 amino acids. V shed 2 bases and J 11 bases; nucleotides not matched to a gene: 16. The germline CDR1 and CDR2 sequences are SGDLS and YYNGEE. The CDR3 DNA reads TGTGCCAGCAGCGTGGGCTCCGGGACTAGCGGGTTCTATGAGCAGTACTTC. This translates into CASSVGSGTSGFYEQYF.

J is TRBJ1-1 and V is TRBV19, with TRBD1 matching 10 bases. The germline gives CDR1 LNHDA, CDR2 SQIVND (reference sequence). After removal of 5 bases from V and 6 bases from J, the junction contained 12 bases not matched to a gene. The CDR3 spans 16 residues. As DNA, the CDR3 is TGTGCCAGTAGTCCCCACAGCGGGGACAGGGGCCCTGAAGCTTTCTTT. Amino acids: CASSPHSGDRGPEAFF. The whole variable domain, remainder taken from reference TRBV19 and TRBJ1-1, is DGGITQSPKYLFRKEGQNVTLSCEQNLNHDAMYWYRQDPGQGLRLIYYSQIVNDFQKGDIAEGYSVSREKKESFPLTVTSAQKNPTAFYLCASSPHSGDRGPEAFFGQGTRLTVV.

This clonotype was recorded a few times. The V gene is TRBV6-1, the J gene TRBJ2-3; 13 bases line up with TRBD2. The germline gives CDR1 MNHNS, CDR2 SASEGT. The CDR3 is made up of 18 amino acids. With 2 bases clipped from V and 6 bases from J, the junction kept 11 bases outside the gene matches. For the CDR3, the DNA is TGTGCCAGCAGTGAACAGCCTCGGACTAGCGGGAGAGGGGATACGCAGTATTTT. Amino acids: CASSEQPRTSGRGDTQYF.

The V and J genes are TRBV18 and TRBJ2-7; D uncertain. The DNA end is more similar to TRBJ2-5, so the J call may be wrong. This CDR3 is 16 amino acids long. The germline gives CDR1 KGHSH, CDR2 LQKENI. Here the CDR3 reads CASSPLSLGQQETQYF. The CDR3 DNA reads TGTGCCAGCTCACCCTTGAGCTTGGGCCAACAAGAGACCCAGTACTTC.

The gene calls are TRBV20-1 and TRBJ2-5; D might be TRBD2 (6 bases). CDR3 length: 12 amino acids. V dropped 5 bases and J dropped 5 bases, with 12 bases sitting between them. Germline V gives CDR1 DFQATT, CDR2 SNEGSKA (reference sequence). The CDR3 sequence is CSAVSGGETQYF. In nucleotides, the CDR3 is TGCAGTGCTGTCTCTGGGGGGGAGACCCAGTACTTC.

The rearrangement uses TRBV27 and TRBJ2-6, with 9 bases lining up with TRBD2. Looked up from germline, CDR1 is MNHEY and CDR2 is SMNVEV (reference sequence). This CDR3 has 20 residues. The V segment lost 5 bases and the J segment 3 bases; nucleotides outside the gene matches: 17. CDR3 region: CASSQMRREGLLYGANVLTF. CDR3 bases: TGTGCCAGCAGTCAAATGAGGCGGGAGGGCCTCCTATATGGGGCCAACGTCCTGACTTTC.

The chain is built from TRBV29-1 and TRBJ2-1; D may be TRBD2 (6 bases). CDR1 and CDR2 (germline): SQVTM, ANQGSEA. CDR3 length: 13 amino acids. Trimming removed 5 bases at V and 6 bases at J, with 14 bases between. The chain's CDR3 is CSVSNGGLNEQFF. The CDR3 DNA sequence: TGCAGCGTTTCCAACGGGGGACTCAATGAGCAGTTCTTC.

J is TRBJ2-2 and V is TRBV29-1, with 8 positions matching TRBD1. The CDR3 covers 16 residues. Germline V gene data show CDR1 as SQVTM and CDR2 as ANQGSEA. Trimming took 6 bases from V and 0 from J; bases not matched to a gene: 9. The CDR3 protein is CSVASPGQANTGELFF. DNA for the CDR3: TGCAGCGTCGCAAGCCCGGGACAGGCGAACACCGGGGAGCTGTTTTTT.

V and J are TRBV6-2 or TRBV6-3 and TRBJ2-3; D gene uncertain. V lost 3 bases, J lost 7 bases, and 14 bases lay in between. Germline V CDR1 and CDR2: MNHEY, SVGEGT. CDR3 size: 14 residues. The CDR3 region has the DNA TGTGCCAGCAGTTATCGACCGATCCTTAATACGCAGTATTTT. Its translation: CASSYRPILNTQYF.

The chain employs TRBV29-1 and TRBJ2-7; 7 bases are shared with TRBD1. There are 13 residues in the CDR3. Germline values: CDR1 SQVTM, CDR2 ANQGSEA. The V segment lost 3 bases and the J segment 3 bases; nucleotides outside the gene matches: 5. The CDR3 region is CSVEHRDSYEQYF. CDR3 in DNA: TGCAGCGTTGAGCACCGGGACAGCTACGAGCAGTACTTC.

The chain uses TRBV29-1 and TRBJ2-7, with 8 nucleotides matching TRBD2. This CDR3 region has 13 residues. V lost 4 bases to trimming and J lost 10 bases; unmatched junction nucleotides: 12. CDR1 SQVTM and CDR2 ANQGSEA come from the germline V gene. The CDR3 coding sequence is TGCAGCGTTGCCAGCGGGAGTAGTAATGAACAGTACTTC. This codes for CSVASGSSNEQYF.

The chain has TRBV5-1 and TRBJ2-5; TRBD2 aligns across 8 bases. The CDR3 spans 15 residues. V lost 4 bases to trimming and J lost 2 bases; unmatched junction nucleotides: 7. The germline CDR1 and CDR2 sequences are SGHRS and YFSETQ. CDR3 sequence: CASSKPGLEQETQYF. The CDR3, as DNA: TGCGCCAGCAGCAAACCGGGACTAGAGCAAGAGACCCAGTACTTC.